These T cell receptor beta chains were read from a single sample in a study of blood T cell repertoires in COVID-19. TCRdb's table, derived via immunoSEQ multiplex PCR, lists solely in-frame clones and lacks some. Found here are about 170,000 clones, approximately 86% of them singletons; the top ten hold under 3.5%. What was sequenced was peripheral blood. The receptors derive from a man in his 70s with acute or convalescent COVID-19. Both conserved end residues are part of each CDR3. Fields, in order: D gene, V gene, J gene, CDR3 DNA, CDR3 protein. The D gene is left open where the match is weak.

D gene: TRBD1
V gene: TRBV7-9
J gene: TRBJ2-3
CDR3 DNA: TGTGCCAGCAGCTCCGGGACAGGAAAGACAGATACGCAGTATTTT
CDR3 protein: CASSSGTGKTDTQYF

D gene: TRBD2
V gene: TRBV5-1
J gene: TRBJ2-5
CDR3 DNA: TGCGCCAGCAGCTTAACTAGCGGGAGGGCCGAGGAGACCCAGTACTTC
CDR3 protein: CASSLTSGRAEETQYF

D gene: NA
V gene: TRBV19
J gene: TRBJ1-5
CDR3 DNA: TGTGCCAGCCAAACTCGGGGGAATCAGCCCCAGCATTTT
CDR3 protein: CASQTRGNQPQHF

D gene: TRBD1
V gene: TRBV24-1
J gene: TRBJ2-1
CDR3 DNA: TGTGCCACCGCCGCAGGGGGCCCGTACAATGAGCAGTTCTTC
CDR3 protein: CATAAGGPYNEQFF

D gene: NA
V gene: TRBV2
J gene: TRBJ1-5
CDR3 DNA: TGTGCCAGCAGTGAGAGGACAGCTAATCAGCCCCAGCATTTT
CDR3 protein: CASSERTANQPQHF

D gene: NA
V gene: TRBV4-1
J gene: TRBJ1-2
CDR3 DNA: TGCGCCAGCAGCCGAGACGGGGGGCGCGGCTATGGCTACACCTTC
CDR3 protein: CASSRDGGRGYGYTF

D gene: NA
V gene: TRBV19
J gene: TRBJ2-1
CDR3 DNA: TGTGCCAGTAGTATACTCTACAATGAGCAGTTCTTC
CDR3 protein: CASSILYNEQFF

D gene: NA
V gene: TRBV5-1
J gene: TRBJ2-3
CDR3 DNA: TGCGCCAGCAGCTTGGGGCAGGGGCTAACAGATACGCAGTATTTT
CDR3 protein: CASSLGQGLTDTQYF

D gene: NA
V gene: TRBV2
J gene: TRBJ1-1
CDR3 DNA: TGTGCCAGCGGGAGGGGGGCAGGAGAGACTGAAGCTTTCTTT
CDR3 protein: CASGRGAGETEAFF

D gene: NA
V gene: TRBV5-1
J gene: TRBJ2-6
CDR3 DNA: TGCGCCAGCAGGTTAGGGGAGGCCGGGGCCAACGTCCTGACTTTC
CDR3 protein: CASRLGEAGANVLTF

D gene: TRBD1
V gene: TRBV5-1
J gene: TRBJ1-2
CDR3 DNA: TGCGCCAGCAGGGGACAGGGCTGGATAAGAGAGGATGGCTACACCTTC
CDR3 protein: CASRGQGWIREDGYTF

D gene: TRBD2
V gene: TRBV2
J gene: TRBJ2-3
CDR3 DNA: TGTGCCAGCAGACAACACGCTAGCGGGGGCCTTGATACGCAGTATTTT
CDR3 protein: CASRQHASGGLDTQYF